This T cell receptor (beta chain) is from a study of naive and memory T cell subsets. General study points: Naive and memory subsets had different power law exponents for TCR abundance. No ground truth validated the naive and memory repertoire findings.

The CDR3 runs to 14 residues. V shed 4 bases and J shed 4 bases, with 14 bases lying between them. The germline V gene encodes CDR1 SQVTM and CDR2 ANQGSEA. Two oligonucleotides, mixed equimolar, formed the beta constant-region primer covering TRBC1 and TRBC2. TCRdb independently ran MiXCR on the UMI-ligation and nested PCR reads; one entry per CDR3 protein. The sample lists about 85,000 distinct CDR3 sequences, around 12% seen once, with roughly 0.9% in the top ten. A note on this clonotype: Its antigen is unidentified.

Separate alpha and beta amplification began at the second PCR step. The material sequenced was central memory CD4+ T cells from blood. V usage is TRBV29-1 and J usage is TRBJ2-1; D is unclear. The sequence was obtained from a human donor in good health. CDR3 protein: CSVGGRLVYNEQFF. CDR3 DNA sequence: TGCAGCGTTGGAGGTCGTTTAGTTTACAATGAGCAGTTCTTC.